This is a list of T cell receptor beta chains from one sample in a study of T cell repertoires in cytomegalovirus infection. MiXCR was run by TCRdb on the reads, yielding one entry per CDR3 protein. This sample has about 310,000 distinct CDR3 sequences, with roughly a tenth found just once. Sequencing was carried out using PBMCs. These receptors were taken from a human donor in good health (CMV status not recorded). Some clones in this sample may be carry-over from other donors' samples. CDR3s include the opening cysteine and the closing phenylalanine or tryptophan. A D gene is named only where the DNA matches it firmly. A clone size is listed for some rows: how often the clone was seen (once, few, many), or a class if it is expanded.

clone_size	v_call	j_call	d_call	cdr3_length	cdr3_nt	cdr3_aa
few	TRBV6-5	TRBJ2-3	-	14	TGTGCCAGCGCGGGGACTCGTCGCACAGATACGCAGTATTTT	CASAGTRRTDTQYF
few	TRBV28	TRBJ2-3	TRBD2	19	TGTGCCAGCAGTTTATCTCCAGTCTCGGGGGGGGCTAGCACAGATACGCAGTATTTT	CASSLSPVSGGASTDTQYF
many	TRBV12-3/TRBV12-4	TRBJ2-1	TRBD2	16	TGTGCCAGCAGTCCACCCCTAGCGGGGGCCTACAATGAGCAGTTCTTC	CASSPPLAGAYNEQFF
-	TRBV29-1	TRBJ1-1	-	13	TGCAGCGTTGACTGGGGCGCGGGCACTGAAGCTTTCTTT	CSVDWGAGTEAFF
many	TRBV5-1	TRBJ2-5	TRBD1	16	TGCGCCAGCAGCCTGGGACAGGGAGGGAGCGGAGAGACCCAGTACTTC	CASSLGQGGSGETQYF
-	TRBV10-3	TRBJ2-3	TRBD2	15	TGTGCCACCTCTCCCGCGGGGGGCTCGGCAGATACGCAGTATTTT	CATSPAGGSADTQYF
-	TRBV5-4	TRBJ2-4	-	16	TGTGCCAGCAGCTTGGATCGGACAAGGGGCAGAAACATTCAGTACTTC	CASSLDRTRGRNIQYF
many	TRBV24-1	TRBJ1-2	-	14	TGTGCCACCAGTGGGAGGACCCCTAACTATGGCTACACCTTC	CATSGRTPNYGYTF
many	TRBV10-3	TRBJ2-5	-	14	TGTGCCACCTCCGAGGGGGGCTCTAAAGAGACCCAGTACTTC	CATSEGGSKETQYF
many	TRBV25-1	TRBJ2-5	-	13	TGTGCCAGCAGTGTGCAAGACCAAGAGACCCAGTACTTC	CASSVQDQETQYF
many	TRBV6-2/TRBV6-3	TRBJ2-1	TRBD2	20	TGTGCCAGCAGTCCCTTTAGCGGGGGGGCCTCCCAGAGCTCCTACAATGAGCAGTTCTTC	CASSPFSGGASQSSYNEQFF
-	TRBV2	TRBJ2-1	-	15	TGTGCCAGCAGTGAAGCGCGACAAATCAACAATGAGCAGTTCTTC	CASSEARQINNEQFF
many	TRBV20-1	TRBJ1-5	-	13	TGCAGTGCCCGGGAAGCTGGCAATCAGCCCCAGCATTTT	CSAREAGNQPQHF
many	TRBV14	TRBJ1-3	-	16	TGTGCCAGCAGCCAAGAGTCACGGGGGAGCGGAAACACCATATATTTT	CASSQESRGSGNTIYF
many	TRBV14	TRBJ1-1	-	13	TGTGCCAGCAGCCAAGATCTGGACACTGAAGCTTTCTTT	CASSQDLDTEAFF
-	TRBV20-1	TRBJ2-7	-	13	TGCAGTGCAGAATTGGACAACTCCTACGAGCAGTACTTC	CSAELDNSYEQYF
many	TRBV11-2	TRBJ2-1	-	16	TGTGCCAGCAGCTTATTGTGGACTGGGGCGGTTGTTGAGCAGTTCTTC	CASSLLWTGAVVEQFF
few	TRBV15	TRBJ1-6	-	14	TGTGCCACCAGCATCGCGACAGGAAATTCACCCCTCCACTTT	CATSIATGNSPLHF
-	TRBV2	TRBJ2-1	-	13	TGTGCCAGCCAGGTAGATACAGTCAATGAGCAGTTCTTC	CASQVDTVNEQFF
-	TRBV28	TRBJ1-4	TRBD1	14	TGTGCCAGCAGACTGGACAGGTGGAATGAAAAACTGTTTTTT	CASRLDRWNEKLFF
-	TRBV29-1	TRBJ1-1	-	13	TGCAGCGTCTTAGGGACACCGAACACTGAAGCTTTCTTT	CSVLGTPNTEAFF
few	TRBV25-1	TRBJ2-5	-	14	TGTGCCAGCAGTGCTACAGGGGGGGGAGAGACCCAGTACTTC	CASSATGGGETQYF
-	TRBV28	TRBJ1-4	TRBD1	16	TGTGCCAGCAGTCGGACAGGGGTTGCAACTAATGAAAAACTGTTGTTT	CASSRTGVATNEKLLF
-	TRBV6-4	TRBJ2-3	-	15	TGTGCCAGCAGTGAATTGGGGGGGCCCTGGGATACGCAGTATTTT	CASSELGGPWDTQYF
many	TRBV29-1	TRBJ2-1	-	13	TGCAGCGTTGAATCCCAGTCGGTGAATGAGCAGTTCTTC	CSVESQSVNEQFF
many	TRBV6-6	TRBJ2-3	TRBD2	15	TGTGCCAGCAGTTACTTGGGACTAATGACAGATACGCAGTATTTT	CASSYLGLMTDTQYF
-	TRBV7-9	TRBJ1-1	TRBD1	14	TGTGCCAGCAGCATAAACAGGGGGAACACTGAAGCTTTCTTT	CASSINRGNTEAFF
many	TRBV29-1	TRBJ1-1	TRBD1	12	TGCAGCGTGCTACAGGGGGCCTCTGAAGCTTTCTTT	CSVLQGASEAFF
many	TRBV25-1	TRBJ2-5	-	15	TGTGCCAGCAGTGAATCTAGGGCAGGCCAAGAGACCCAGTACTTC	CASSESRAGQETQYF
-	TRBV2	TRBJ2-2	TRBD2	16	TGTGCCAGCAGTGTCTCGGGGGGGGCCACCACCGGGGAGCTGTTTTTT	CASSVSGGATTGELFF
many	TRBV23-1	TRBJ2-3	TRBD2	16	TGCGCCAGCAGTCCCATGCGGGGGGCCGGGGGACGTACGCAGTATTTT	CASSPMRGAGGRTQYF
-	TRBV5-6	TRBJ1-3	-	16	TGTGCCAGCAGCCTGACAGGAATCCCGGTTGGAAACACCATATATTTT	CASSLTGIPVGNTIYF
many	TRBV28	TRBJ1-6	-	13	TGTGCCAGCCTACAGGGAGGTAATTCACCCCTCCACTTT	CASLQGGNSPLHF
many	TRBV7-2	TRBJ2-1	-	14	TGTGCCAGCAGCTCGATAGGGGGGCAAGGGGAGCAGTTCTTC	CASSSIGGQGEQFF
many	TRBV5-8	TRBJ2-1	-	17	TGTGCCAGCAGCTTGTTCAGTACCGGGGGCTCCTACAATGAGCAGTTCTTC	CASSLFSTGGSYNEQFF
many	TRBV6-2/TRBV6-3	TRBJ2-2	-	17	TGTGCCAGCAGTTCTGAACCTCGGGGCTTAAACACCGGGGAGCTGTTTTTT	CASSSEPRGLNTGELFF
few	TRBV2	TRBJ1-2	-	12	TGTGCCAGCAATCGAGAGGCCTATGGCTACACCTTC	CASNREAYGYTF
-	TRBV5-3	TRBJ1-2	-	16	TGTGCCAGCAGCTTGGCCTGGGACCCAAGAAACTATGGCTACACCTTC	CASSLAWDPRNYGYTF
many	TRBV7-2	TRBJ2-1	-	14	TGTGCCAGCAGCTTAGCCCTCGGAGGGAATGAGCAGTTCTTC	CASSLALGGNEQFF
many	TRBV20-1	TRBJ2-3	TRBD1	15	TGCAGTGCTAGACGAGAGACAGGGTCTAGAGATACGCAGTATTTT	CSARRETGSRDTQYF
-	TRBV29-1	TRBJ2-1	-	15	TGCAGCGCTCGTCCGCACAGGGATAGCTACAATGAGCAGTTCTTC	CSARPHRDSYNEQFF